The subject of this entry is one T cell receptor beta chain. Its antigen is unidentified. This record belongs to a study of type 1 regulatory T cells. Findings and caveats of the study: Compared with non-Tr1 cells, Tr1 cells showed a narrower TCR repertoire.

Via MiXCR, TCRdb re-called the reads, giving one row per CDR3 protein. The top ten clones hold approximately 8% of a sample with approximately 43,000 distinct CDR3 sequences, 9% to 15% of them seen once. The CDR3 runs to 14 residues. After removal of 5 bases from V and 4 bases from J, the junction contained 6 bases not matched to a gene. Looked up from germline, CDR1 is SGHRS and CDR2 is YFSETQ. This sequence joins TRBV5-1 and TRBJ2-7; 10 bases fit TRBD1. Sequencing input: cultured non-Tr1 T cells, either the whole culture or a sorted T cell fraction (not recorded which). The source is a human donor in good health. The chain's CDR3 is CASSRDRGPYEQYF. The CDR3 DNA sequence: TGCGCCAGCAGTAGGGACAGGGGTCCGTACGAGCAGTACTTC.